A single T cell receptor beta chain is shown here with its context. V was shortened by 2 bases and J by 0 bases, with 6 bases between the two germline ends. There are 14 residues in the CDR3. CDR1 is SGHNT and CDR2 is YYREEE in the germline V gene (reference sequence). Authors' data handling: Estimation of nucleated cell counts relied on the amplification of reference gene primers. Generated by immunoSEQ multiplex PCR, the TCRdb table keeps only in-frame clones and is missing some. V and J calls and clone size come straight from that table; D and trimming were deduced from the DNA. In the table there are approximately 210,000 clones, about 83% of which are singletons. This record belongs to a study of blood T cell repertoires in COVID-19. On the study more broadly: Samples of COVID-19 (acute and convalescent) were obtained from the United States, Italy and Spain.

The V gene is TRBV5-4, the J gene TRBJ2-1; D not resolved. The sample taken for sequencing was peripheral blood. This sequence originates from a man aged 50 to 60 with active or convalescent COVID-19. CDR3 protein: CASSFRSSYNEQFF. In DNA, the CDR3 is TGTGCCAGCAGCTTTAGGAGCTCCTACAATGAGCAGTTCTTC. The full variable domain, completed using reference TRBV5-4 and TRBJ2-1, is ETGVTQSPTHLIKTRGQQVTLRCSSQSGHNTVSWYQQALGQGPQFIFQYYREEENGRGNFPPRFSGLQFPNYSSELNVNALELDDSALYLCASSFRSSYNEQFFGPGTRLTVL.